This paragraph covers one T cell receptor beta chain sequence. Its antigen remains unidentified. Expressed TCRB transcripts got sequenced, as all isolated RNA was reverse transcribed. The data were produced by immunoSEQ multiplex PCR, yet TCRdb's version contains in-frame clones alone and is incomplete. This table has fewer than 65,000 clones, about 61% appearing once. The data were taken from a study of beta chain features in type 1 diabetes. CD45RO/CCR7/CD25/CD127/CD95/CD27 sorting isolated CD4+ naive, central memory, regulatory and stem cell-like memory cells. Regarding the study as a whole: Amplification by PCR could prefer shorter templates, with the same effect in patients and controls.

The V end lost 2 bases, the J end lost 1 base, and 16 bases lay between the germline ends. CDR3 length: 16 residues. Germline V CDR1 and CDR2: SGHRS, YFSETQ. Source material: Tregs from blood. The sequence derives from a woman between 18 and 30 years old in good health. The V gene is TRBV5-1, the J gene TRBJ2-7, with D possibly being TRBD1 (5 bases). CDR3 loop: CASSFQAGLGSYEQYF. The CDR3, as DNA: TGCGCCAGCAGCTTCCAAGCAGGGCTTGGATCCTACGAGCAGTACTTC.